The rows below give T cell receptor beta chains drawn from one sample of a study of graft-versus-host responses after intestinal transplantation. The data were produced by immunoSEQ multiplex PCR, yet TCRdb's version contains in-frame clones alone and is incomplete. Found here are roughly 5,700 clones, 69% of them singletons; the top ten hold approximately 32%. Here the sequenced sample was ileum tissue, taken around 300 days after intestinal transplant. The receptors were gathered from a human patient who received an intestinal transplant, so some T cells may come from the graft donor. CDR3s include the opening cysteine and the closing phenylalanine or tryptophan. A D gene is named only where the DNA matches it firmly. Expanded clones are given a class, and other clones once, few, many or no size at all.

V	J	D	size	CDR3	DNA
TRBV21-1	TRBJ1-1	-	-	CASSSRGTPNTEAFF	TGTGCCAGCAGCTCCCGAGGGACACCTAACACTGAAGCTTTCTTT
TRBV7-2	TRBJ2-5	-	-	CASTIRRGETQYF	TGTGCCAGCACGATTAGGAGGGGAGAGACCCAGTACTTC
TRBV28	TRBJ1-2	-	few	CATTDRQAGYTF	TGTGCCACCACCGACAGGCAGGCGGGCTACACCTTC
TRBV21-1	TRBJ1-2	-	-	CASSKGTGNYGYTF	TGTGCCAGCAGCAAAGGGACAGGGAACTATGGCTACACCTTC
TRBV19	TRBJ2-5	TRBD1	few	CASSQDRQETQYF	TGTGCCAGTAGCCAGGACAGGCAAGAGACCCAGTACTTC
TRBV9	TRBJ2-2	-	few	CASSVFLNTGELFF	TGTGCCAGCAGCGTATTCCTAAACACCGGGGAGCTGTTTTTT
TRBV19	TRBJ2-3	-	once	CASSTTAGLTDTQYF	TGTGCCAGTAGTACCACGGCGGGACTTACAGATACGCAGTATTTT
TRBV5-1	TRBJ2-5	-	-	CASSLVPGGIQETQYF	TGCGCCAGCAGCTTGGTGCCAGGGGGGATTCAAGAGACCCAGTACTTC
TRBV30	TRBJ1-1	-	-	CAWEKIGGMNTEAFF	TGTGCCTGGGAGAAGATCGGGGGAATGAACACTGAAGCTTTCTTT
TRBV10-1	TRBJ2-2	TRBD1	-	CASSVQGAGELFF	TGCGCCAGCAGTGTACAGGGGGCCGGGGAGCTGTTTTTT
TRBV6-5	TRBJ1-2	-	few	CASSYGSLGIYGYTF	TGTGCCAGCAGTTACGGGTCGTTGGGAATCTATGGCTACACCTTC
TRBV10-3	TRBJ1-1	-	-	CAISVGRLLNTEAFF	TGTGCCATCAGTGTGGGACGGCTTTTGAACACTGAAGCTTTCTTT
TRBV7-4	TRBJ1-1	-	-	CASSSTGRDMNTEAFF	TGTGCCAGCAGCTCTACTGGGCGGGATATGAACACTGAAGCTTTCTTT
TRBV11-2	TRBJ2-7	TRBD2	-	CASSLASSGFYEQYF	TGTGCCAGCAGCTTAGCGTCTAGCGGGTTCTACGAGCAGTACTTC
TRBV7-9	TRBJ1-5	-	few	CASSLQRPGRSNQPQHF	TGTGCCAGCAGCCTTCAGCGACCGGGTCGCAGCAATCAGCCCCAGCATTTT
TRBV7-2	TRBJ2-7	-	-	CASSLAPAYEQYF	TGTGCCAGCAGCTTAGCCCCAGCCTACGAGCAGTACTTC
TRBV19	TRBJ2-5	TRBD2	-	CASSVRLAVIETQYF	TGTGCCAGTAGTGTACGACTAGCCGTGATAGAGACCCAGTACTTC
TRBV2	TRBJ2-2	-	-	CASIPESRIYTGELFF	TGTGCCAGCATCCCGGAGAGCAGGATTTACACCGGGGAGCTGTTTTTT
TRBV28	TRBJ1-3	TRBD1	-	CASGGQGISGNTIYF	TGTGCCAGCGGCGGACAGGGTATCTCTGGAAACACCATATATTTT
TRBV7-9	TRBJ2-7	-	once	CASSAQASYEQYF	TGTGCCAGCAGCGCGCAGGCCTCCTACGAGCAGTACTTC
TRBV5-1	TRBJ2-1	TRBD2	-	CASSLRTSGYNEQFF	TGCGCCAGCAGCTTGAGGACTAGCGGGTACAATGAACAGTTCTTC
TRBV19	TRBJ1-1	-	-	CASSMWTENTEAFF	TGTGCCAGTAGTATGTGGACAGAGAACACTGAAGCTTTCTTT
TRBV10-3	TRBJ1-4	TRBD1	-	CAISEDRDNEKLFF	TGTGCCATCAGTGAGGACAGGGATAATGAAAAACTGTTTTTT
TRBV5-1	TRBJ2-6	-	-	CASRAGANVLTF	TGCGCCAGCAGGGCTGGGGCCAACGTCCTGACTTTC
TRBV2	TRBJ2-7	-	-	CASRATAVGEQYF	TGTGCCAGCAGGGCGACCGCGGTAGGCGAGCAGTACTTC
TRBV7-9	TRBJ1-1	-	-	CASSLVAGMNTEAFF	TGTGCCAGCAGCTTAGTCGCAGGTATGAACACTGAAGCTTTCTTT
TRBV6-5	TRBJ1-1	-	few	CASSYSTNTEAFF	TGTGCCAGCAGTTACTCGACAAACACTGAAGCTTTCTTT
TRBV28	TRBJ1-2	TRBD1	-	CASSFTAGGQYGGYTF	TGTGCCAGCAGTTTTACGGCAGGGGGCCAATATGGCGGCTACACCTTC
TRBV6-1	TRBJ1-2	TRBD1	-	CASSERPRTGDGYTF	TGTGCCAGCAGTGAAAGGCCGAGGACAGGGGACGGCTACACCTTC